The 9 T cell receptor beta chains given below trace back to one sample, sequenced in a study of blood T cell repertoires in COVID-19. Here immunoSEQ multiplex PCR was the method, and the copy in TCRdb shows in-frame clones only, minus some. The sample yields just under 350,000 clones, roughly 89% seen once. Specimen: peripheral blood. The receptors stem from a young woman who had recovered from COVID-19.

V and J are TRBV3-1 (or the pseudogene TRBV3-2) and TRBJ1-4; no reliable D call. This CDR3 is 13 amino acids long. Germline CDR1 and CDR2: LGHDT and YNNKEL (reference sequence). Trimming took 0 bases from V and 8 from J, leaving 7 bases between them. In DNA, the CDR3 is TGTGCCAGCAGCCAAGATCACCGGGAAAAACTGTTTTTT. This encodes CASSQDHREKLFF.

This clone has more than one count but fewer than ten. The CDR3 DNA sequence: TGTGCCAGCAGCTTGGGACTAGCGGGAGTCTATGAGCAGTTCTTC. Amino acids: CASSLGLAGVYEQFF. This chain joins TRBV5-4 and TRBJ2-1, with 12 bases lining up with TRBD2. The V segment lost 0 bases and the J segment 8 bases; nucleotides outside the gene matches: 3. Germline V gene sequence: CDR1 SGHNT, CDR2 YYREEE (reference sequence). CDR3 length equals 15 residues.

A single count supports this clone. Distinct nucleotide sequences in the sample also encode this CDR3. This chain uses TRBV6-5 with TRBJ2-1; 7 bases align to TRBD2. Trimming at V came to 6 bases and at J to 2 bases, leaving 4 bases not matched to a gene. In germline, CDR1 is MNHEY, CDR2 SVGAGI. This CDR3 has 14 residues. CDR3 sequence (DNA): TGTGCCAGCAGCCCCGGGACTACCTACAATGAGCAGTTCTTC. Amino acid sequence: CASSPGTTYNEQFF.

This chain links TRBV27 with TRBJ2-1; TRBD2 might be the D (5 bases). The CDR3 covers 14 residues. V gave up 0 bases and J gave up 9 bases, with 12 bases separating them. Germline values: CDR1 MNHEY, CDR2 SMNVEV (reference sequence). CDR3 loop: CASSLSPLDAEQFF. The CDR3 coding sequence is TGTGCCAGCAGTTTATCACCACTAGACGCTGAGCAGTTCTTC.

The chain links TRBV10-1 to TRBJ2-1; 7 nucleotides match TRBD2. The CDR3 is 17 amino acids. V lost 6 bases and J lost 0; bases outside the gene matches: 11. Germline lookup yields CDR1 WNHNN and CDR2 SYGVQD (reference sequence). In DNA, the CDR3 is TGCGCCAGCAGCAGCCCGGGAGCGGGGAGCTCCTACAATGAGCAGTTCTTC. It is translated as CASSSPGAGSSYNEQFF.

The J gene is TRBJ2-3, the V gene TRBV29-1; TRBD2 matches 7 bases. The trim removed 6 bases at V and 5 bases at J, leaving 5 bases unmatched. CDR3 length: 12 residues. The germline gives CDR1 SQVTM, CDR2 ANQGSEA. The CDR3 bases are TGCAGCGTCGTACGGGGGGTAGATACGCAGTATTTT. Translating it yields CSVVRGVDTQYF.

This chain joins TRBV6-5 and TRBJ1-1; weak D call: TRBD1 (6 bases). V lost 7 bases and J lost 2, with 17 bases in between. CDR1 and CDR2 (germline): MNHEY, SVGAGI. The CDR3 extends over 15 amino acids. DNA for the CDR3: TGTGCCAGCAAAACAGGGCAGGAAAGAAACACTGAAGCTTTCTTT. It codes for CASKTGQERNTEAFF.

The DNA of the CDR3 is TGCGCCAGCAGCTCCGAGGGACAGGGGAATGGCTACACCTTC. Amino acids: CASSSEGQGNGYTF. The chain combines TRBV5-1 with TRBJ1-2; TRBD1 agrees at 10 bases. The CDR3 runs to 14 residues. Germline V lookup: CDR1 SGHRS, CDR2 YFSETQ. Losses at the gene ends were 3 bases for V and 6 bases for J; bases not matched to a gene: 5. The variable domain in full, completed from reference TRBV5-1 and TRBJ1-2, reads KAGVTQTPRYLIKTRGQQVTLSCSPISGHRSVSWYQQTPGQGLQFLFEYFSETQRNKGNFPGRFSGRQFSNSRSEMNVSTLELGDSALYLCASSSEGQGNGYTFGSGTRLTVV.

V usage is TRBV10-3 and J usage is TRBJ1-1, with 8 bases fitting TRBD1. Germline lookup yields CDR1 ENHRY and CDR2 SYGVKD. The length of the CDR3 is 14 residues. V gave up 6 bases and J gave up 5 bases; unmatched junction bases: 8. The CDR3 reads CAIRTDRVKTEAFF. In DNA form, the CDR3 reads TGTGCCATCAGGACGGACAGGGTCAAAACTGAAGCTTTCTTT.